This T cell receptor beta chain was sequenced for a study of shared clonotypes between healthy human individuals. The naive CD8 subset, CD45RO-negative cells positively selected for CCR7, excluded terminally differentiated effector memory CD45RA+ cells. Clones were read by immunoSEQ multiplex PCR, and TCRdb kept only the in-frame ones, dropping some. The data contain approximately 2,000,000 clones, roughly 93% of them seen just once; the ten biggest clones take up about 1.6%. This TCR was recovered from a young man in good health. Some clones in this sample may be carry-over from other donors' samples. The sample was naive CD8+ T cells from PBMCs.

In DNA form, the CDR3 reads TGTGCCAGCAGTTTAGGGGGTCTACCGGGCCTTGATACGCAGTATTTT. This sequence encodes CASSLGGLPGLDTQYF. This chain uses TRBV27 with TRBJ2-3; tentatively, D is TRBD1 or TRBD2 (5 bases each). This CDR3 is built from 16 residues. Germline V CDR1 and CDR2: MNHEY, SMNVEV (reference sequence). V shed 2 bases and J shed 6 bases, with 18 bases lying between them.